This T cell receptor (beta chain) was obtained from a study of T cells in Graves' hyperthyroidism and ophthalmopathy. Study in general: Blood was drawn when the patient was first diagnosed and still untreated.

At least ten counts were recorded for this clonotype. What it recognizes is unknown. Diagnoses were made from clinical symptoms, serum measures (thyroxine and TRAb), thyroid ultrasound and orbital computed tomography. It was RNA transcripts that yielded the amplified TCR beta CDR3 regions. The HTBI primer set drove a first-round RT-PCR of the TCR CDR3. A single record per CDR3 protein comes from TCRdb applying MiXCR to the multiplex PCR reads. The sample holds more than 450,000 distinct CDR3 sequences; around 13% are singletons and the top ten take over 11%. Per germline, CDR1 SGDLS and CDR2 YYNGEE. The CDR3 contains 14 residues. Trimming pared 4 bases from V and 5 bases from J, leaving 16 bases between. Overall study results and limits: Appearing also in blood were most of the thyroid clonotypes expanded above 0.001. Ophthalmopathy was distinguished from stable hyperthyroidism by 13 V-J signatures.

The source is a woman in her thirties or forties with Graves' hyperthyroidism. The V and J genes are TRBV9 and TRBJ2-7; D uncertain. Sequences were obtained from blood. CDR3 bases: TGTGCCAGCAGCCCCTCCGCGGAGAACCACGAGCAGTACTTC. It translates to CASSPSAENHEQYF.